This is a list of T cell receptor beta chains from one sample in a study of T-cell reconstitution after alpha-beta-depleted transplantation in children. TCRdb analysed the PCR reads with MiXCR anew, one entry per CDR3 protein. The sample has some 550,000 distinct CDR3 sequences, about 16% seen once. Sequences were derived from PBMCs from the stem cell graft donor, sampled from the stem cell graft. These receptors were collected from a human donor who donated a stem cell graft to a child with acute lymphoblastic leukemia. Both conserved end residues are part of each CDR3. A D gene is named only where the DNA matches it firmly. Not every row has a clone size; where given, it reads once, few, many or a size class.

D	V	J	size	CDR3	DNA
TRBD2	TRBV5-6	TRBJ2-3	-	CASRFGTSAIPLSTDTQYF	TGTGCCAGCAGATTCGGGACTAGCGCCATCCCCCTGAGCACAGATACGCAGTATTTT
TRBD1	TRBV29-1	TRBJ2-7	-	CSVEQTGVEQYF	TGCAGCGTTGAGCAGACAGGGGTCGAGCAGTACTTC
-	TRBV14	TRBJ2-1	few	CASSQPLEGSSYNEQFF	TGTGCCAGCAGCCAACCCCTTGAAGGGAGCTCCTACAATGAGCAGTTCTTC
-	TRBV7-8	TRBJ1-1	few	CASGDGGRTEAFF	TGTGCCAGCGGCGACGGGGGGAGGACTGAAGCTTTCTTT
-	TRBV3-1	TRBJ2-2	few	CASSQGRRTGELFF	TGTGCCAGCAGCCAAGGGAGACGCACCGGGGAGCTGTTTTTT
TRBD1	TRBV29-1	TRBJ2-7	many	CSAKPGQGAYEQYF	TGCAGCGCTAAACCGGGACAGGGGGCTTACGAGCAGTACTTC
TRBD2	TRBV14	TRBJ2-5	-	CASSRPRTSGNQETQYF	TGTGCCAGCAGCCGCCCGAGGACTAGCGGGAACCAAGAGACCCAGTACTTC
TRBD2	TRBV27	TRBJ2-1	few	CASSLTSGYEQFF	TGTGCCAGCAGTTTAACTAGCGGGTATGAGCAGTTCTTC
-	TRBV29-1	TRBJ1-2	-	CSVDGEGGRGNYGYTF	TGCAGCGTTGATGGCGAAGGGGGACGGGGTAACTATGGCTACACCTTC
TRBD1	TRBV7-9	TRBJ2-3	-	CASSLKGQGPTDTQYF	TGTGCCAGCAGCTTAAAGGGACAGGGCCCCACAGATACGCAGTATTTT
-	TRBV29-1	TRBJ2-1	-	CSVPRAPGEQFF	TGCAGCGTCCCCCGGGCGCCCGGTGAGCAGTTCTTC
TRBD1	TRBV5-5	TRBJ1-6	few	CASSFGVGQGKNNSPLHF	TGTGCCAGCAGCTTTGGAGTGGGACAGGGAAAAAATAATTCACCCCTCCACTTT
-	TRBV20-1	TRBJ2-3	few	CSARGRSTDTQYF	TGCAGTGCTAGAGGTCGTAGCACAGATACGCAGTATTTT
-	TRBV7-9	TRBJ2-7	few	CASSFGVQYEQYF	TGTGCCAGCAGCTTCGGAGTGCAGTACGAGCAGTACTTC
-	TRBV27	TRBJ1-5	few	CASSLIRNNQPQHF	TGTGCCAGCAGTTTAATAAGGAACAATCAGCCCCAGCATTTT
-	TRBV6-5	TRBJ2-7	-	CASSYSLGTTYEQYF	TGTGCCAGCAGTTACTCCCTTGGGACCACCTACGAGCAGTACTTC
-	TRBV4-1	TRBJ1-1	few	CASSQNPGTENTEAFF	TGCGCCAGCAGCCAAAATCCCGGGACGGAGAACACTGAAGCTTTCTTT
-	TRBV3-1	TRBJ2-1	few	CASSQEWNEQFF	TGTGCCAGCAGCCAAGAGTGGAATGAGCAGTTCTTC
TRBD2	TRBV27	TRBJ2-1	few	CASNPPGTSHEQFF	TGTGCCAGCAACCCCCCCGGGACTAGTCATGAGCAGTTCTTC
-	TRBV7-8	TRBJ2-1	-	CASSLGGPNEQFF	TGTGCCAGCAGCCTTGGGGGTCCCAATGAGCAGTTCTTC
-	TRBV29-1	TRBJ1-2	-	CSVNEGRGYTF	TGCAGCGTAAACGAGGGTCGGGGCTACACCTTC
TRBD1	TRBV19	TRBJ1-5	few	CASRTGQGNQPQHF	TGTGCCAGTAGGACGGGACAGGGGAATCAGCCCCAGCATTTT
TRBD2	TRBV5-6	TRBJ2-7	-	CASSSLYSGRDEQYF	TGTGCCAGCAGCTCCCTTTATAGCGGGAGGGACGAGCAGTACTTC
-	TRBV21-1	TRBJ1-2	-	CASSHRGVSYGYTF	TGTGCCAGCTCCCACAGGGGCGTCTCCTATGGCTACACCTTC
-	TRBV6-5	TRBJ1-2	-	CASSYSTAGSSGYTF	TGTGCCAGCAGTTACTCAACGGCGGGGTCTTCTGGCTACACCTTC
TRBD2	TRBV20-1	TRBJ2-7	few	CSARTSGRRSYEQYF	TGCAGTGCTAGGACTAGCGGTCGACGCTCCTACGAGCAGTACTTC
-	TRBV6-5	TRBJ2-1	-	CASSYGGNTYNEQFF	TGTGCCAGCAGTTACGGGGGAAATACCTACAATGAGCAGTTCTTC
TRBD1	TRBV5-1	TRBJ2-5	-	CASSMTGRGETQYF	TGCGCCAGCAGCATGACAGGGAGAGGGGAGACCCAGTACTTC
-	TRBV9	TRBJ2-4	-	CASSVAGVLAKNIQYF	TGTGCCAGCAGCGTCGCAGGGGTTCTAGCCAAAAACATTCAGTACTTC
TRBD1	TRBV27	TRBJ1-2	-	CASSLTGGECIYGYTF	TGTGCCAGCAGTTTGACAGGGGGCGAGTGCATCTATGGCTACACCTTC
-	TRBV27	TRBJ1-4	-	CASSPGREEKLFF	TGTGCCAGCAGCCCCGGACGAGAAGAAAAACTGTTTTTT
TRBD1	TRBV20-1	TRBJ2-2	few	CSGQGAGTGELFF	TGCAGTGGACAGGGGGCTGGCACCGGGGAGCTGTTTTTT
-	TRBV10-3	TRBJ2-3	-	CAISESAGTDTQYF	TGTGCCATCAGTGAGTCAGCGGGCACAGATACGCAGTATTTT
-	TRBV29-1	TRBJ2-3	many	CSVLGEIGTDTQYF	TGCAGCGTTCTCGGTGAGATCGGCACAGATACGCAGTATTTT